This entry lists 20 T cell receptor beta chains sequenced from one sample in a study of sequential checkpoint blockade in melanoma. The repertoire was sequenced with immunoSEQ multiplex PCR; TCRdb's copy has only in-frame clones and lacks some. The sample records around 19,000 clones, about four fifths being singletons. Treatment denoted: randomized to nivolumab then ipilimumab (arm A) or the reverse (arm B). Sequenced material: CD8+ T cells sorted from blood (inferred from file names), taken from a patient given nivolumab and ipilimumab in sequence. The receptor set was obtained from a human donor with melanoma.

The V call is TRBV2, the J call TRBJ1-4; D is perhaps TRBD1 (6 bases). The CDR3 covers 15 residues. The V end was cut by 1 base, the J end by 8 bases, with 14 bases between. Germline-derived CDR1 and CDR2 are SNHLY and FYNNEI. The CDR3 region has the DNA TGTGCCAGCAGTGAAGTTCGGGGGGCAGGGGAAAAACTGTTTTTT. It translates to CASSEVRGAGEKLFF.

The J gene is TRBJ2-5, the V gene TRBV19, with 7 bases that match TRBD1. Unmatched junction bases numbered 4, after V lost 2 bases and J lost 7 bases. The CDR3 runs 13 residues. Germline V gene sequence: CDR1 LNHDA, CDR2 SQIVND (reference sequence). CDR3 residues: CASSISGDRTQYF. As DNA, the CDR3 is TGTGCCAGTAGTATATCAGGGGACAGGACCCAGTACTTC. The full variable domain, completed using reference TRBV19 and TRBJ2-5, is DGGITQSPKYLFRKEGQNVTLSCEQNLNHDAMYWYRQDPGQGLRLIYYSQIVNDFQKGDIAEGYSVSREKKESFPLTVTSAQKNPTAFYLCASSISGDRTQYFGPGTRLLVL.

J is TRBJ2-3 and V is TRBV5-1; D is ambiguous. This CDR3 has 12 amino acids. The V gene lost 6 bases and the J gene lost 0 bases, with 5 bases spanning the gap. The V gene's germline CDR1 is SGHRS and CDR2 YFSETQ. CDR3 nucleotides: TGCGCCAGCACCAGTAGCACAGATACGCAGTATTTT. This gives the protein CASTSSTDTQYF. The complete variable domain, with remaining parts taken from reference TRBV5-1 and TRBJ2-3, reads KAGVTQTPRYLIKTRGQQVTLSCSPISGHRSVSWYQQTPGQGLQFLFEYFSETQRNKGNFPGRFSGRQFSNSRSEMNVSTLELGDSALYLCASTSSTDTQYFGPGTRLTVL.

The CDR3 bases are TGTGCCAGCAGTCCAGCGGGGCCGGTCTCACCCCTCCACTTT. This gives the protein CASSPAGPVSPLHF. This sequence joins TRBV27 and TRBJ1-6, with D perhaps TRBD1 (5 bases). The CDR3 loop spans 14 amino acids. Germline V gene data show CDR1 as MNHEY and CDR2 as SMNVEV (reference sequence). V lost 5 bases and J lost 10, with 15 bases in between.

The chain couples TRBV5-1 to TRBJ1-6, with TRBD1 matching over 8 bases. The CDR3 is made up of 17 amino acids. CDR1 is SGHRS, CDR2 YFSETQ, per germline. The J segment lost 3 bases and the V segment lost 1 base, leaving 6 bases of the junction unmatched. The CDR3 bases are TGCGCCAGCAGCTTGCTTTCGGACAGGGACTATAATTCACCCCTCCACTTT. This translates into CASSLLSDRDYNSPLHF.

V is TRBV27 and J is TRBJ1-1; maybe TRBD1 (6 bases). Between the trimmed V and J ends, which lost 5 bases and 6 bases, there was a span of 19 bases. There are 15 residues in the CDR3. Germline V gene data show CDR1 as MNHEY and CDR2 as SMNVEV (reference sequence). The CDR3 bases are TGTGCCAGCAGTCTCCTACAGGGAGGGGCTCCTGAAGCTTTCTTT. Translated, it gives CASSLLQGGAPEAFF.

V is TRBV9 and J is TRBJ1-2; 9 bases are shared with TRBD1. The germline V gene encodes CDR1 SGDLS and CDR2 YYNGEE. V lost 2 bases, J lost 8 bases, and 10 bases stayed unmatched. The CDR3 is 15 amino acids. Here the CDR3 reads CASSVWIGTGQGYTF. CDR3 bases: TGTGCCAGCAGCGTTTGGATTGGGACAGGGCAGGGCTACACCTTC.

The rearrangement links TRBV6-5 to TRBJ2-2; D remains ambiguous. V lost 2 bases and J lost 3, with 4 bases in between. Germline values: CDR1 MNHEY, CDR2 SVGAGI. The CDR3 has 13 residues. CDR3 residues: CASSYPYTGELFF. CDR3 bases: TGTGCCAGCAGTTACCCCTACACCGGGGAGCTGTTTTTT.

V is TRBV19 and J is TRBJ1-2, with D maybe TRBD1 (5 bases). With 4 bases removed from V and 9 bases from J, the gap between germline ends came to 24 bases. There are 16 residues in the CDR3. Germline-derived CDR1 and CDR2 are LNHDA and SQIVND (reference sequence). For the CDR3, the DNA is TGTGCCAGTAGTAAAACACGGGACTCAACCGATGAAAGCTACACCTTC. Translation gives CASSKTRDSTDESYTF.

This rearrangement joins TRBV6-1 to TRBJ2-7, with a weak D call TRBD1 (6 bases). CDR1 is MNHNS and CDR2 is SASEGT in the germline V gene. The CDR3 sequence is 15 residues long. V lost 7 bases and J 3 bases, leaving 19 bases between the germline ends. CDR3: CASTQRDKWNYEQYF. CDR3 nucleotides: TGTGCCAGCACCCAAAGGGACAAATGGAACTACGAGCAGTACTTC.

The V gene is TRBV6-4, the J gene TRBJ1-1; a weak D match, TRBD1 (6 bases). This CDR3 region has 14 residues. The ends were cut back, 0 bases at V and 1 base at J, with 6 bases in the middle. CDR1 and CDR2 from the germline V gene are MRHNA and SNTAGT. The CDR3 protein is CASSDSDRNTEAFF. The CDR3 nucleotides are TGTGCCAGCAGTGACTCGGACAGGAACACTGAAGCTTTCTTT.

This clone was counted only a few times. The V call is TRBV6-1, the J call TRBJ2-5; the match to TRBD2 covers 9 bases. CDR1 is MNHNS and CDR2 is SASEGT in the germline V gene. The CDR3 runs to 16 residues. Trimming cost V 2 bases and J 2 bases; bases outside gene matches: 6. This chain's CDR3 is CASSELAGGPQETQYF. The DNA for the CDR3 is TGTGCCAGCAGTGAACTCGCGGGGGGGCCTCAAGAGACCCAGTACTTC.

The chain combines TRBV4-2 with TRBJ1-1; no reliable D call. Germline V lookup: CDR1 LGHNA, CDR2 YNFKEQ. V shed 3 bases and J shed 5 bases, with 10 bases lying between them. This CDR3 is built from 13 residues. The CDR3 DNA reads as TGTGCCAGCAGCCAGGAGCACGGAACTGAAGCTTTCTTT. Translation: CASSQEHGTEAFF.

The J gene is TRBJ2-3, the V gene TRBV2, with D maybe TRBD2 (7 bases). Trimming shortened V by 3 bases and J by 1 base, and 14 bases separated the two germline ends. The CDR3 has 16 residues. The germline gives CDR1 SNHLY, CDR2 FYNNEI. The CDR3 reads CASSEVGGARTDTQYF. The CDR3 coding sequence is TGTGCCAGCAGTGAGGTAGGGGGGGCGCGCACAGATACGCAGTATTTT.

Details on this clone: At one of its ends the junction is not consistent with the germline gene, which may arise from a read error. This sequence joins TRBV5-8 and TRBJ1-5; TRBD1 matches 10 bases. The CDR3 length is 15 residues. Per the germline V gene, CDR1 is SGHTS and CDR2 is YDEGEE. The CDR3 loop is CASSQDRGGAQPQHF. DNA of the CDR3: TGCGCCAGCAGCCAGGACAGGGGGGGAGCTCAGCCCCAGCATTTT.

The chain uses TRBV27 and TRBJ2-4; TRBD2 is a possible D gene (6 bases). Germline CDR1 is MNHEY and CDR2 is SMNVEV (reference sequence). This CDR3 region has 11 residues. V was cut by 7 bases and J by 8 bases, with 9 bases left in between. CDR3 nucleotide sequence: TGTGCCAGCACCTGGGGGGACATTCAGTACTTC. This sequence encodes CASTWGDIQYF.

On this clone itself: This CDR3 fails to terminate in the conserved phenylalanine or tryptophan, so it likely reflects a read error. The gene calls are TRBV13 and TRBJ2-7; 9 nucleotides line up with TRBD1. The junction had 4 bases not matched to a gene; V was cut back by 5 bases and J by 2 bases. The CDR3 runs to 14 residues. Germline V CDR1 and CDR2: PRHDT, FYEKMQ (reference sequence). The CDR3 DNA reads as TGTGCCAGCAGCCCGAGACAGGGGGCCTACGAGCAGTACCTC. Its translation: CASSPRQGAYEQYL.

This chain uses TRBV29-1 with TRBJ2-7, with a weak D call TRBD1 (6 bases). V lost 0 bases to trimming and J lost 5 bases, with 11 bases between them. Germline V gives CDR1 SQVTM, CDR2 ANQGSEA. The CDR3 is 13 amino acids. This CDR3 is CSVEEDRPHEQYF. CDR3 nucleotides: TGCAGCGTTGAAGAAGACAGGCCCCACGAGCAGTACTTC.

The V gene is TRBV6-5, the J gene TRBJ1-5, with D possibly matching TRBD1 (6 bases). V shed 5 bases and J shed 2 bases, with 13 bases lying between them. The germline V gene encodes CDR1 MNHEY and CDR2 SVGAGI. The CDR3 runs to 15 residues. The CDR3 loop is CASSPGATRNQPQHF. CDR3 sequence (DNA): TGTGCCAGCAGTCCAGGGGCTACGCGCAATCAGCCCCAGCATTTT.

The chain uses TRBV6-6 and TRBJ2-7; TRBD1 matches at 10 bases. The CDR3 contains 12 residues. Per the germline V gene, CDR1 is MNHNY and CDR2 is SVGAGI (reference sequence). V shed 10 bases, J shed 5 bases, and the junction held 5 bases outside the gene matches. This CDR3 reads CATRQGANEQYF. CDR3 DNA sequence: TGTGCCACCAGACAGGGGGCCAACGAGCAGTACTTC.